Shown below are 2 T cell receptor beta chains from a single sample sequenced in a study of CD8+ T cells in alopecia areata (dated by TCRdb to 2016 to 2019). The intended sense of this specimen's treatment or condition label: oral pan-JAK inhibitor, 5-10 mg twice daily. The library relied on the immunoSEQ multiplex PCR assay. RNA was extracted from all samples and reverse transcribed into cDNA as template for TCR sequencing. TCRdb holds this immuneACCESS table with in-frame rearrangements only. Some clones are missing; in checked studies, unresolved V genes explain under half, and the rest has no known cause. The sample yields 200,000 to 250,000 clones; roughly 66% were counted once. The ten largest clonotypes hold 0.95% to 1.5% of the sample. Sequencing used CD4+ T cells sorted from blood, obtained around week 46, from a patient treated with tofacitinib. Every receptor here comes from a human donor with alopecia areata.

A few counts support this clone. The chain joins TRBV23-1 to TRBJ2-4; D is unclear. TRBV23-1 is placed among ORFs of uncertain function. V shed 10 bases and J shed 0 bases, with 16 bases lying between them. The CDR3 runs to 15 residues. The DNA of the CDR3 is TGCGCCACCCTGGGCGGACCACTAGCCAAAAACATTCAGTACTTC. Amino acid sequence: CATLGGPLAKNIQYF.

This clone has only a few counts. The chain uses TRBV5-8 and TRBJ1-2, with TRBD1 matching 8 bases. Germline CDR1 SGHTS, CDR2 YDEGEE. The CDR3 covers 16 residues. J lost 4 bases, V lost 3 bases, and 11 bases had no gene match. The CDR3 protein is CASSYLDRGLGYGYTF. In DNA form, the CDR3 reads TGTGCCAGCAGCTACCTTGACAGGGGCTTGGGCTATGGCTACACCTTC.